Listed below are T cell receptor beta chains from one sample, sequenced in a study of CD8+ T cells in alopecia areata. Clones were sequenced by immunoSEQ multiplex PCR, and TCRdb holds only the in-frame ones, with some missing. The sample has about 250,000 clones, 67% seen once. Sequenced here: CD4+ T cells sorted from blood, sampled at week 0. The receptors derive from a human donor with alopecia areata. The CDR3 runs from the conserved cysteine through the conserved F or W. Where a row states a size, it is once, few, many or the class of an expanded clone; other rows omit it.

>15|few|TRBJ2-1|TRBV25-1
CASSLPGGSYNEQFF
>14|-|TRBJ2-7|TRBV7-2
CASSLVSDSYEQYF
>10|-|TRBJ1-2|TRBV20-1
CSARDGGYTF
>14|-|TRBJ1-4|TRBV29-1
CSVGRDGQNEKLFF
>14|-|TRBJ2-4|TRBV29-1
CSVVSVRGKNIQYF
>12|-|TRBJ2-7|TRBV7-9
CASAGLGYEQYF
>14|-|TRBJ2-1|TRBV4-3
CASSQGATYNEQFF
>14|-|TRBJ2-7|TRBV5-1
CASSLGQATYEQYF
>11|-|TRBJ2-1|TRBV11-2
CASSVSNEQFF
>13|-|TRBJ2-7|TRBV30
CAWSRQGNYEQYF
>13|-|TRBJ1-2|TRBV30
CAWSVDTHYGYTF
>14|-|TRBJ2-3|TRBV27
CASRLRGQSDTQYF
>15|-|TRBJ2-5|TRBV9
CASSFRTGVQETQYF
>12|-|TRBJ2-7|TRBV7-9
CASGRKVYEQYF
>13|-|TRBJ2-3|TRBV19
CASSISTTDTQYF
>14|-|TRBJ2-4|TRBV7-9
CASRPGGSKNIQYF
>14|-|TRBJ2-7|TRBV5-1
CASVRSGQGEEQYF
>15|-|TRBJ2-7|TRBV15
CATSRILQSQVEQYF
>15|few|TRBJ2-3|TRBV29-1
CSVPYSGGITDTQYF
>17|once|TRBJ2-1|TRBV30
CAWSVRRGSNSYNEQFF
>13|-|TRBJ1-1|TRBV6-1
CASSVKKNTEAFF
>13|-|TRBJ2-1|TRBV6-5
CASSRQDANEQFF
>13|-|TRBJ2-3|TRBV2
CARRQGQADTQYF
>15|-|TRBJ2-7|TRBV13
CASSLLWEGGREQYF
>16|-|TRBJ2-5|TRBV30
CAWSALLRQGSETQYF
>15|-|TRBJ1-5|TRBV30
CAWSEGTDSNQPQHF
>12|many|TRBJ2-2|TRBV15
CATSPRTGELFF
>16|-|TRBJ2-1|TRBV7-2
CASSSRDRWPGNEQFF
>14|-|TRBJ2-7|TRBV9
CASSASDSSYEQYF
>13|few|TRBJ1-1|TRBV29-1
CSVERVIGTEAFF
>12|-|TRBJ2-2|TRBV29-1
CSAHGGAGELFF
>14|-|TRBJ2-6|TRBV19
CASRTGAGANVLTF
>13|few|TRBJ2-1|TRBV10-3
CAISGTENNEQFF
>13|-|TRBJ2-3|TRBV7-2
CASSLERTDTQYF
>15|-|TRBJ2-1|TRBV2
CASSEVRGQWNEQFF
>13|-|TRBJ1-2|TRBV30
CAWSVRQNYGYTF
>13|-|TRBJ2-1|TRBV29-1
CSSDRDNYNEQFF
>14|-|TRBJ1-4|TRBV18
CASSDSSTNEKLFF
>14|-|TRBJ2-2|TRBV29-1
CSVIQGVYTGELFF
>12|-|TRBJ1-2|TRBV7-2
CASSSTRTGRTF
>11|-|TRBJ2-5|TRBV30
CAQAAEETQYF
>14|few|TRBJ1-5|TRBV27
CASSRSAANQPQHF
>13|-|TRBJ2-5|TRBV9
CASSATGWETQYF
>12|once|TRBJ1-1|TRBV29-1
CSVAVTYTEAFF
>12|-|TRBJ2-3|TRBV29-1
CSVEDNGNTQYF